A single sample is the source of the 27 T cell receptor beta chains below, sequenced in a study of identical twins. TCRdb ran MiXCR on the 5' RACE reads and lists one entry per CDR3 protein. The data show 260,000 or so distinct CDR3 sequences, with 7% to 8.5% seen just once and around 5.4% held by the top ten. The sample was also reused in another study, on yellow fever vaccine responses in identical twins.

The sequencing sample was made of CD8+ T cells sorted from blood. The receptors originated from a woman aged 18-29 years in good health.

Many counts were recorded for this clonotype. This chain uses TRBV6-5 with TRBJ2-3, with D hard to call. Germline V gene lookup returns CDR1 MNHEY and CDR2 SVGAGI. V was pared by 2 bases and J by 2 bases, with 11 bases between. The CDR3 consists of 15 residues. The chain's CDR3 is CASSYRTDPTDTQYF. The CDR3, as DNA: TGTGCCAGCAGTTACCGGACGGACCCCACAGATACGCAGTATTTT.

This clonotype showed up many times. This rearrangement joins TRBV24-1 to TRBJ1-2; D not resolved. The CDR3 length is 13 residues. Trimming left V 0 bases short and J 8 bases short, with 9 bases between. From germline, CDR1 is KGHDR and CDR2 SFDVKD. DNA of the CDR3: TGTGCCACCAGTGATTTGCGTAGCGAGGGCTACACCTTC. The encoded protein is CATSDLRSEGYTF.

V usage is TRBV27 and J usage is TRBJ2-5; TRBD2 matches at 7 bases. Germline CDR1 and CDR2: MNHEY and SMNVEV (reference sequence). V lost 3 bases to trimming and J lost 5 bases; unmatched junction nucleotides: 9. The length of the CDR3 is 15 residues. CDR3 nucleotides: TGTGCCAGCAGTTTCGGCGGGAGCATCGGGGAGACCCAGTACTTC. This codes for CASSFGGSIGETQYF.

This clonotype was seen many times. The chain uses TRBV28 and TRBJ2-7; 7 bases map to TRBD1. The CDR3 covers 16 residues. V was pared by 7 bases and J by 0 bases, with 12 bases of the junction left unmatched. Per germline, CDR1 MDHEN and CDR2 SYDVKM. The CDR3 DNA is TGTGCCAGCACTCATCCGGGACAGTACTACTCCTACGAGCAGTACTTC. Its protein is CASTHPGQYYSYEQYF.

This clonotype was recorded many times. CDR3 nucleotide sequence: TGTGCCAGCAGCTTACTAGCGGGAGTCACAGATACGCAGTATTTT. It codes for CASSLLAGVTDTQYF. The chain combines TRBV7-8 with TRBJ2-3; 10 bases fit TRBD2. Germline CDR1 SGHVS, CDR2 FQNEAQ. This CDR3 has 15 amino acids. J gave up 2 bases and V 2 bases, and 1 base lay outside the gene matches.

The chain uses TRBV7-9 and TRBJ2-7; D remains unclear. Germline CDR1 SEHNR, CDR2 FQNEAQ (reference sequence). The CDR3 consists of 13 residues. Trimming left V 5 bases short and J 1 base short, with 9 bases between. This CDR3 is CASSPPRSYEQYV. Written as DNA, the CDR3 is TGTGCCAGCAGCCCCCCCCGATCCTACGAGCAGTACGTC.

A few counts support this clonotype. This chain connects TRBV7-6 to TRBJ2-3, with 7 bases fitting TRBD2. Germline CDR1 and CDR2: SGHVS and FNYEAQ. This CDR3 is 19 amino acids long. J gave up 0 bases and V 4 bases, and 16 bases lay outside the gene matches. CDR3 region: CASSSLTKERETSTDTQYF. Written as DNA, the CDR3 is TGTGCCAGCAGCTCTCTCACCAAGGAGCGGGAAACTAGCACAGATACGCAGTATTTT.

The rearrangement uses TRBV15 and TRBJ2-1, with TRBD2 matching over 13 bases. Trimming removed 1 base from V and 9 bases from J; junction bases left unmatched: 6. Germline CDR1 is LNHNV and CDR2 is YYDKDF (reference sequence). The CDR3 sequence is 16 residues long. The DNA of the CDR3 is TGTGCCACCAGCAGAGGGACTAGCGGGAGTAGGGGTGAGCAGTTCTTC. This sequence encodes CATSRGTSGSRGEQFF.

This clonotype occurred many times. V usage is TRBV9 and J usage is TRBJ2-7, with TRBD2 identical over 8 bases. V lost 4 bases to trimming and J lost 2 bases; unmatched junction nucleotides: 8. Germline assignment: CDR1 SGDLS and CDR2 YYNGEE. The CDR3 totals 15 residues. The CDR3 region is CASSSTSGHAYEQYF. CDR3 sequence (DNA): TGTGCCAGCAGCTCAACTAGCGGACACGCCTACGAGCAGTACTTC. The variable domain in full, with the rest retrieved from reference TRBV9 and TRBJ2-7, is DSGVTQTPKHLITATGQRVTLRCSPRSGDLSVYWYQQSLDQGLQFLIQYYNGEERAKGNILERFSAQQFPDLHSELNLSSLELGDSALYFCASSSTSGHAYEQYFGPGTRLTVT.

V usage is TRBV5-6 and J usage is TRBJ2-7; D ambiguous. CDR1 and CDR2 (germline): SGHDT, YYEEEE. Trimming cost V 1 base and J 2 bases, with 7 bases left between them. This CDR3 region has 13 residues. The DNA for the CDR3 is TGTGCCAGCAGCTTGAGAGGCCCCTACGAGCAGTACGTC. It encodes CASSLRGPYEQYV.

The table lists this clonotype with a few counts. The rearrangement links TRBV24-1 to TRBJ2-1, with TRBD2 matching 7 bases. Germline CDR1 reads KGHDR; CDR2 reads SFDVKD. The CDR3 extends over 17 amino acids. With V trimmed by 5 bases and J by 3 bases, 12 bases remained unmatched. CDR3 amino acids: CATSGAWGGAGYNEQFF. CDR3 bases: TGTGCCACCAGTGGCGCTTGGGGGGGAGCCGGCTACAATGAGCAGTTCTTC.

This clonotype came up many times. The chain employs TRBV3-1 and TRBJ2-1, with D tentatively TRBD2 (5 bases). Trimming stripped 0 bases from V and 8 bases from J, with 23 bases between. This CDR3 region has 18 residues. The germline gives CDR1 LGHDT, CDR2 YNNKEL (reference sequence). CDR3 DNA: TGTGCCAGCAGCCAAGATATAGCTGGTAGCGCCCGAGGCGATGAGCAGTTCTTC. Amino acid sequence: CASSQDIAGSARGDEQFF.

For the CDR3, the DNA is TGTGCCAGCAGCAGCCAGGGTTTCACTGAAGCTTTCTTT. This translates into CASSSQGFTEAFF. The J gene is TRBJ1-1, the V gene TRBV13, with D possibly TRBD1 on 5 matching bases. V was trimmed by 5 bases and J by 4 bases, leaving 11 bases between them. The CDR3 runs 13 residues. Germline V gene lookup returns CDR1 PRHDT and CDR2 FYEKMQ (reference sequence).

This clonotype occurred many times. The chain employs TRBV4-1 and TRBJ1-2, with a weak D call TRBD1 (5 bases). CDR1 and CDR2 (germline): MGHRA, YSYEKL. CDR3 length: 12 residues. Trimming stripped 1 base from V and 11 bases from J, with 11 bases between. The CDR3 spells CASSQGRQFYTF. CDR3 DNA: TGCGCCAGCAGCCAAGGGAGACAGTTTTACACCTTC.

This clonotype showed up many times. A read error may explain this, as a much larger clone is one base away. As DNA, the CDR3 is TGTGCCAGCAGCTCTAATAGCAATCAGCCCCAGCATTTT. Translated, it gives CASSSNSNQPQHF. This chain links TRBV11-2 with TRBJ1-5, with no clear D. Trimming removed 4 bases at V and 0 bases at J, with 4 bases between. Germline V gene data show CDR1 as SGHAT and CDR2 as FQNNGV. The CDR3 has 13 amino acids.

This clonotype was counted many times. The chain recombines TRBV7-8 with TRBJ2-7; no definite D call. This CDR3 contains 16 residues. Deletions cut 1 base from V and 0 bases from J, with 13 bases between. Germline lookup yields CDR1 SGHVS and CDR2 FQNEAQ. Written as DNA, the CDR3 is TGTGCCAGCAGCTTAGAAGTTTCAGGACGCTCCTACGAGCAGTACGTC. Translating gives CASSLEVSGRSYEQYV.

This clonotype has a handful of counts. V is TRBV29-1 and J is TRBJ1-3; unclear D gene. Germline CDR1 SQVTM, CDR2 ANQGSEA. Trimming removed 1 base from V and 0 bases from J, with 13 bases in between. This CDR3 is built from 16 residues. As DNA, the CDR3 is TGCAGCGTTGAAGTTGCGAATAGGGCCTCTGGAAACACCATATATTTT. Amino acid sequence: CSVEVANRASGNTIYF.

There are a few counts of this clonotype. The rearrangement uses TRBV5-1 and TRBJ2-3; TRBD1 agrees at 7 bases. The J segment lost 0 bases and the V segment lost 4 bases, leaving 14 bases of the junction unmatched. Germline-derived CDR1 and CDR2 are SGHRS and YFSETQ. The CDR3 has 18 residues. The CDR3 DNA follows: TGCGCCAGCAGCCACCCCGACAGGGAAAAAACTAGCACAGATACGCAGTATTTT. This translates into CASSHPDREKTSTDTQYF.

This clonotype was recorded a few times. The chain uses TRBV6-1 and TRBJ2-2; D perhaps matches TRBD2 (6 bases). In germline, CDR1 is MNHNS, CDR2 SASEGT. V lost 8 bases to trimming and J lost 2 bases, with 12 bases between them. This CDR3 has 14 amino acids. CDR3 nucleotides: TGTGCCAGCTCCGGGACTCTTAACACCGGGGAGCTGTTTTTT. Residues: CASSGTLNTGELFF.

The V call is TRBV20-1, the J call TRBJ2-3; 9 positions match TRBD1. The CDR3 is 18 residues long. Germline V gene data show CDR1 as DFQATT and CDR2 as SNEGSKA (reference sequence). With V trimmed by 0 bases and J by 4 bases, 14 bases remained unmatched. CDR3 nucleotides: TGCAGTGCTAGAGATCGGTTGGGGACAGGGAAAGGATCAGATACGCAGTATTTT. Its protein is CSARDRLGTGKGSDTQYF.

This clonotype has ten or more counts. This chain joins TRBV7-9 and TRBJ2-5; 9 positions match TRBD2. The V and J ends lost 3 bases and 4 bases, in that order; junction bases with no gene match: 6. This CDR3 spans 15 amino acids. Germline V gene sequence: CDR1 SEHNR, CDR2 FQNEAQ (reference sequence). CDR3 sequence reads: CASSFAGGSRETQYF. As DNA, the CDR3 is TGTGCCAGCAGCTTCGCGGGAGGGTCTCGAGAGACCCAGTACTTC. Full variable domain (rest looked up from reference TRBV7-9 and TRBJ2-5): DTGVSQNPRHKITKRGQNVTFRCDPISEHNRLYWYRQTLGQGPEFLTYFQNEAQLEKSRLLSDRFSAERPKGSFSTLEIQRTEQGDSAMYLCASSFAGGSRETQYFGPGTRLLVL.

This clonotype was recorded many times. The V gene is TRBV5-1, the J gene TRBJ1-1; D unclear. Deletions cut 4 bases from V and 1 base from J, with 2 bases between. This CDR3 is built from 11 residues. Germline V gene sequence: CDR1 SGHRS, CDR2 YFSETQ. This chain's CDR3 is CASSKNTEAFF. DNA for the CDR3: TGCGCCAGCAGCAAGAACACTGAAGCTTTCTTT.

Ten or more counts support this clonotype. V and J are TRBV29-1 and TRBJ2-1; possibly TRBD1 for D (6 bases). Germline loops: CDR1 SQVTM, CDR2 ANQGSEA. With 0 bases removed from V and 9 bases from J, the gap between germline ends came to 9 bases. The CDR3 length is 12 residues. CDR3 protein: CSVEEGAPEQFF. The CDR3 bases are TGCAGCGTTGAAGAGGGGGCGCCTGAGCAGTTCTTC.

This clonotype was recorded many times. The V and J genes are TRBV7-9 and TRBJ2-7; 7 nucleotides line up with TRBD1. This CDR3 has 14 amino acids. Trimming took 6 bases from V and 2 from J; bases not matched to a gene: 7. Germline V gene sequence: CDR1 SEHNR, CDR2 FQNEAQ (reference sequence). CDR3 coding DNA: TGTGCCAGCAGTCGGACAGGATCTACCTACGAGCAGTACTTC. The encoded protein is CASSRTGSTYEQYF.

CDR3 DNA: TGTGCCAGCACAGGGAAACCAGCTACGAAGAATGAAAAACTGTTTTTT. Its protein is CASTGKPATKNEKLFF. The chain carries TRBV2 and TRBJ1-4, with D tentatively TRBD1 (5 bases). This CDR3 is 16 amino acids long. V was pared by 7 bases and J by 5 bases, with 20 bases between. In germline, CDR1 is SNHLY, CDR2 FYNNEI.

This clonotype appeared many times. This chain joins TRBV25-1 and TRBJ1-1; 8 bases fit TRBD1. Germline lookup yields CDR1 MGHDK and CDR2 SYGVNS. V was clipped by 2 bases and J by 6 bases; unmatched bases: 11. The CDR3 runs 16 residues. The CDR3 sequence is CASSETRGQGRPEAFF. CDR3 DNA sequence: TGTGCCAGCAGTGAAACCAGGGGGCAGGGGAGGCCTGAAGCTTTCTTT. Full variable domain (missing parts from reference TRBV25-1 and TRBJ1-1): EADIYQTPRYLVIGTGKKITLECSQTMGHDKMYWYQQDPGMELHLIHYSYGVNSTEKGDLSSESTVSRIRTEHFPLTLESARPSHTSQYLCASSETRGQGRPEAFFGQGTRLTVV.

Many counts were recorded for this clonotype. This chain links TRBV5-1 with TRBJ1-1; D gene uncertain. V lost 2 bases to trimming and J lost 3 bases, with 11 bases between them. This CDR3 has 14 amino acids. Germline CDR1 and CDR2: SGHRS and YFSETQ. In DNA, the CDR3 is TGCGCCAGCAGCTTCTCCAGTTCGTACACTGAAGCTTTCTTT. Protein sequence: CASSFSSSYTEAFF.